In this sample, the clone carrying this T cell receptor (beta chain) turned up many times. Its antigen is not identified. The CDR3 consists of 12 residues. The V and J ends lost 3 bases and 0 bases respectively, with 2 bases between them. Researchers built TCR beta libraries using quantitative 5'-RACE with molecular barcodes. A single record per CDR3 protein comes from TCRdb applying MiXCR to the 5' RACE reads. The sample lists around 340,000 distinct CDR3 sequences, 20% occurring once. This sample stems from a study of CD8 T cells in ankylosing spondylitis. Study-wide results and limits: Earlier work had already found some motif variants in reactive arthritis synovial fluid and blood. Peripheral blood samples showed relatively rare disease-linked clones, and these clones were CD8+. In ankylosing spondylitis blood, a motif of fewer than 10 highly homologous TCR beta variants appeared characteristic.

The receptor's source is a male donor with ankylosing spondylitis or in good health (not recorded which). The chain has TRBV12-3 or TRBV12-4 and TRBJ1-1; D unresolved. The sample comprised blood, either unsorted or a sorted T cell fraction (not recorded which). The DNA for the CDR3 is TGTGCCAGCAGTTTCCTGAACACTGAAGCTTTCTTT. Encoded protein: CASSFLNTEAFF.